Below, 32 T cell receptor beta chains from the same sample are listed, as sequenced in a study of graft-versus-host responses after intestinal transplantation. Clones were sequenced by immunoSEQ multiplex PCR, and TCRdb holds only the in-frame ones, with some missing. The profile shows roughly 120,000 clones, about 95% of them singletons. No antigen has been identified for these receptors. This specimen was unstimulated CD8+ T cells sorted from spleen or lymph node cells, taken before intestinal transplant. These receptors were obtained from a human donor who received an intestinal transplant.

This sequence joins TRBV27 and TRBJ2-1; D is possibly TRBD2 (6 bases). Germline CDR1 reads MNHEY; CDR2 reads SMNVEV (reference sequence). The CDR3 is 14 residues long. Trimming cost V 6 bases and J 2 bases, with 11 bases left between them. Here the CDR3 DNA reads TGTGCCAGCAGCCCCGGGGGTACCTACAATGAGCAGTTCTTC. Its translation is CASSPGGTYNEQFF.

V is TRBV28 and J is TRBJ1-5; 7 bases map to TRBD1. Germline V lookup: CDR1 MDHEN, CDR2 SYDVKM. The CDR3 sequence is 16 residues long. V gave up 5 bases and J gave up 6 bases; unmatched junction bases: 13. CDR3 DNA: TGTGCCAGCAGTGAGGGACAGTTACTAAATGGTCAGCCCCAGCATTTT. This encodes CASSEGQLLNGQPQHF.

The rearrangement uses TRBV6-1 and TRBJ1-2; no clear D gene. The V gene lost 2 bases and the J gene lost 4 bases, with 11 bases spanning the gap. The CDR3 sequence is 14 residues long. Germline assignment: CDR1 MNHNS and CDR2 SASEGT. CDR3: CASSERISTYGYTF. CDR3 DNA sequence: TGTGCCAGCAGTGAACGAATCAGCACCTATGGCTACACCTTC.

V usage is TRBV18 and J usage is TRBJ2-5; D is unresolved. V was shortened by 3 bases and J by 5 bases, with 16 bases between the two germline ends. This CDR3 is 15 amino acids long. Germline assignment: CDR1 KGHSH and CDR2 LQKENI. The CDR3 spells CASSPNRHPRETQYF. The CDR3 coding sequence is TGTGCCAGCTCACCGAATCGGCACCCCAGGGAGACCCAGTACTTC.

The V and J genes are TRBV28 and TRBJ2-7; 7 bases agree with TRBD1. Germline V lookup: CDR1 MDHEN, CDR2 SYDVKM. The CDR3 length is 14 residues. Trimming took 9 bases from V and 3 from J; bases not matched to a gene: 11. CDR3 amino acids: CASKTGPLHYEQYF. For the CDR3, the DNA is TGTGCCAGTAAGACAGGGCCCTTGCACTACGAGCAGTACTTC.

The chain combines TRBV6-1 with TRBJ1-1; a weak D match, TRBD1 (5 bases). Germline-derived CDR1 and CDR2 are MNHNS and SASEGT. V lost 8 bases to trimming and J lost 1 base, with 14 bases between them. The CDR3 contains 14 residues. Here the CDR3 reads CASPGAGWNTEAFF. CDR3 bases: TGTGCCAGCCCCGGGGCGGGCTGGAACACTGAAGCTTTCTTT.

V usage is TRBV27 and J usage is TRBJ1-5, with unresolved D. The V end lost 0 bases, the J end lost 4 bases, and 4 bases lay between the germline ends. Per germline, CDR1 MNHEY and CDR2 SMNVEV (reference sequence). This CDR3 has 13 residues. CDR3 coding DNA: TGTGCCAGCAGTTTATCAGATAATCAGCCCCAGCATTTT. Amino acids: CASSLSDNQPQHF.

The CDR3 sequence is CASSWGTNEQFF. The CDR3 DNA sequence: TGTGCCAGCAGTTGGGGGACCAATGAGCAGTTCTTC. The chain couples TRBV6-5 to TRBJ2-1; D is tentatively TRBD1 or TRBD2 (5 bases each). The V and J ends lost 4 bases and 6 bases respectively, with 7 bases between them. Germline V gene lookup returns CDR1 MNHEY and CDR2 SVGAGI. The CDR3 totals 12 residues.

This clone was picked up a small number of times. A far larger clone differs by one base, so this is likely a read error. Other DNA sequences of this sample code for an identical CDR3. The V gene is TRBV5-1, the J gene TRBJ1-1; D is unclear. The CDR3 loop spans 12 amino acids. Germline CDR1 is SGHRS and CDR2 is YFSETQ. DNA of the CDR3: TGTGCCAGCAGCTTGAGAGGAACTGAAGCTTTCTTT. Protein: CASSLRGTEAFF.

The chain carries TRBV27 and TRBJ1-5; D might be TRBD1 (5 bases). The germline gives CDR1 MNHEY, CDR2 SMNVEV (reference sequence). There are 13 residues in the CDR3. Trimming cost V 0 bases and J 9 bases, with 9 bases left between them. The CDR3 spells CASSLSKQGPQHF. CDR3 DNA sequence: TGTGCCAGCAGTTTATCGAAGCAGGGGCCCCAGCATTTT.

V gene TRBV5-6 combines with J gene TRBJ2-3; D is uncertain. The CDR3 contains 12 residues. Trimming removed 1 base from V and 4 bases from J, with 4 bases in between. CDR1 SGHDT and CDR2 YYEEEE come from the germline V gene. The CDR3 loop is CASSLYADTQYF. CDR3 DNA sequence: TGTGCCAGCAGCTTGTATGCAGATACGCAGTATTTT.

The chain couples TRBV2 to TRBJ2-7; D may be TRBD2 (5 bases). The CDR3 runs 10 residues. V lost 6 bases and J lost 7, with 7 bases in between. The germline V gene has CDR1 SNHLY and CDR2 FYNNEI. CDR3 protein: CASRRREQYF. DNA of the CDR3: TGTGCCAGCAGGAGGAGGGAGCAGTACTTC.

This clone appeared once. The rearrangement uses TRBV2 and TRBJ2-3; 7 bases line up with TRBD2. Germline V lookup: CDR1 SNHLY, CDR2 FYNNEI. V shed 6 bases and J 0 bases; nucleotides not matched to a gene: 6. The CDR3 totals 15 residues. Here the CDR3 reads CASRGAGTSTDTQYF. The CDR3 DNA reads as TGTGCCAGCAGGGGAGCGGGGACTAGCACAGATACGCAGTATTTT.

This chain joins TRBV2 and TRBJ2-1; 14 bases map to TRBD2. Germline V CDR1 and CDR2: SNHLY, FYNNEI. The CDR3 extends over 21 amino acids. With 3 bases clipped from V and 1 base from J, the junction kept 14 bases outside the gene matches. CDR3 in DNA: TGTGCCAGCAGTGATGAAAGGGAGGCCGGGACTAGCGGGAGTTCCTACAATGAGCAGTTCTTC. Its protein product is CASSDEREAGTSGSSYNEQFF. Combining the CDR3 with reference TRBV2 and TRBJ2-1 gives the whole variable domain EPEVTQTPSHQVTQMGQEVILRCVPISNHLYFYWYRQILGQKVEFLVSFYNNEISEKSEIFDDQFSVERPDGSNFTLKIRSTKLEDSAMYFCASSDEREAGTSGSSYNEQFFGPGTRLTVL.

In its sample, this clone was seen once. This chain links TRBV19 with TRBJ1-5, with D maybe TRBD1 (5 bases). The CDR3 is made up of 13 amino acids. Trimming shortened V by 3 bases and J by 4 bases, and 7 bases separated the two germline ends. CDR1 is LNHDA and CDR2 is SQIVND in the germline V gene (reference sequence). The CDR3 region is CASSIGGNQPQHF. Here the CDR3 DNA reads TGTGCCAGTAGTATCGGGGGGAATCAGCCCCAGCATTTT.

The V gene is TRBV28, the J gene TRBJ2-1, with 11 positions matching TRBD2. Germline values: CDR1 MDHEN, CDR2 SYDVKM. CDR3 length equals 16 residues. The junction had 9 bases not matched to a gene; V was cut back by 6 bases and J by 5 bases. The CDR3 nucleotides are TGTGCCAGCAGCCTTAGGGGGACTAGCGGCAACAATGAGCAGTTCTTC. Translating gives CASSLRGTSGNNEQFF.

In regard to this clone: Sequence at one end of the junction differs from germline and may be a read error. V usage is TRBV4-1 and J usage is TRBJ2-1; D perhaps matches TRBD2 (6 bases). The germline CDR1 and CDR2 sequences are MGHRA and YSYEKL. CDR3 length: 14 residues. The CDR3 DNA reads TGTGCCAGCAGCCAGCTAGCGTCCCGGGATGAGCAGTTCTTC. Translated: CASSQLASRDEQFF.

This rearrangement joins TRBV25-1 to TRBJ2-1, with 11 bases matching TRBD1. CDR3 size: 12 residues. With V trimmed by 11 bases and J by 6 bases, 3 bases remained unmatched. The V gene's germline CDR1 is MGHDK and CDR2 SYGVNS. The CDR3 region is CAGGTGGNEQFF. CDR3 bases: TGTGCCGGCGGGACAGGGGGCAATGAGCAGTTCTTC.

The V call is TRBV15, the J call TRBJ2-5; D ambiguous. CDR1 is LNHNV and CDR2 is YYDKDF in the germline V gene (reference sequence). Trimming removed 3 bases from V and 0 bases from J, with 2 bases in between. The CDR3 runs to 12 residues. CDR3 protein: CATSSNQETQYF. The DNA for the CDR3 is TGTGCCACCAGCAGCAACCAAGAGACCCAGTACTTC.

This chain connects TRBV7-9 to TRBJ2-2, with 11 bases identical to TRBD2. The CDR3 totals 16 residues. V trimming: 5 bases; J trimming: 6 bases; junction bases outside the gene matches: 8. Germline CDR1 and CDR2: SEHNR and FQNEAQ (reference sequence). This CDR3 reads CASSVTSGRNSGELFF. The CDR3 coding sequence is TGTGCCAGCAGCGTAACTAGCGGGAGAAATTCCGGGGAGCTGTTTTTT.

The chain links TRBV7-9 to TRBJ1-1, with D unresolved. The CDR3 length is 12 residues. The germline V and J ends were trimmed by 4 bases and 4 bases, with 7 bases remaining between them. Germline CDR1 is SEHNR and CDR2 is FQNEAQ (reference sequence). The CDR3 coding sequence is TGTGCCAGCAGCTCTGGGAGCACTGAAGCTTTCTTT. Its translation: CASSSGSTEAFF.

V is TRBV6-6 and J is TRBJ2-7; TRBD1 might be the D (5 bases). Looked up from germline, CDR1 is MNHNY and CDR2 is SVGAGI (reference sequence). The CDR3 is 16 residues long. V shed 2 bases and J shed 2 bases, with 16 bases lying between them. The CDR3: CASSYLRTRLAYEQYF. CDR3 nucleotide sequence: TGTGCCAGCAGTTACCTAAGGACACGGCTCGCCTACGAGCAGTACTTC.

This clone appeared once. The genes are TRBV7-2 and TRBJ2-1; TRBD1 matches 9 bases. J lost 5 bases, V lost 6 bases, and 8 bases had no gene match. Germline loops: CDR1 SGHTA, CDR2 FQGNSA. The CDR3 contains 15 residues. The CDR3 protein is CASRDTGGWNNEQFF. As DNA, the CDR3 is TGTGCCAGCAGGGATACAGGGGGCTGGAACAATGAGCAGTTCTTC.

The J gene is TRBJ2-3, the V gene TRBV19, with D maybe TRBD2 (6 bases). Trimming removed 2 bases at V and 6 bases at J, with 12 bases between. The CDR3 totals 14 residues. Looked up from germline, CDR1 is LNHDA and CDR2 is SQIVND (reference sequence). The CDR3 sequence: CASSIREVDDTQYF. CDR3 nucleotides: TGTGCCAGTAGTATAAGGGAGGTCGACGATACGCAGTATTTT.

This clone appeared a single time. This chain joins TRBV11-2 and TRBJ2-5, with D possibly being TRBD2 (7 bases). V was pared by 3 bases and J by 0 bases, with 14 bases between. This CDR3 spans 16 amino acids. Germline V gene lookup returns CDR1 SGHAT and CDR2 FQNNGV. CDR3 DNA: TGTGCCAGCAGCTTTTTAGGGAGGGGGTACCAAGAGACCCAGTACTTC. Encoded protein: CASSFLGRGYQETQYF.

This sequence joins TRBV10-1 and TRBJ2-3; D tentatively fits TRBD1 or TRBD2 (5 bases each). The CDR3 is 13 residues long. The germline CDR1 and CDR2 sequences are WNHNN and SYGVQD (reference sequence). The V end lost 4 bases, the J end lost 5 bases, and 10 bases lay between the germline ends. CDR3 sequence: CASSGSGQDTQYF. The CDR3 coding sequence is TGCGCCAGCAGTGGCTCGGGGCAAGATACGCAGTATTTT.

The V gene is TRBV5-5, the J gene TRBJ2-7; 7 bases align to TRBD2. The CDR3 covers 14 residues. The V gene's germline CDR1 is SGHKS and CDR2 YYEKEE (reference sequence). V lost 0 bases, J lost 5 bases, and 5 bases stayed unmatched. The CDR3, as DNA: TGTGCCAGCAGCTTGGGGTGGGGAGGGAACGAGCAGTACTTC. Translation: CASSLGWGGNEQYF.

The chain links TRBV4-1 to TRBJ2-1; the D is unclear. The CDR3 has 13 residues. Looked up from germline, CDR1 is MGHRA and CDR2 is YSYEKL. V gave up 4 bases and J gave up 6 bases, with 10 bases separating them. As DNA, the CDR3 is TGCGCCAGCAGCCTCGGAATCGGCAATGAGCAGTTCTTC. This gives the protein CASSLGIGNEQFF.

Note on this clone: Other DNA sequences in this specimen translate into the identical CDR3. V and J are TRBV6-5 and TRBJ2-3; no definite D call. The V and J ends lost 2 bases and 3 bases respectively, with 6 bases between them. This CDR3 is built from 13 residues. Germline V lookup: CDR1 MNHEY, CDR2 SVGAGI. CDR3 sequence: CASSYRSTDTQYF. CDR3 nucleotides: TGTGCCAGCAGTTACCGGTCAACAGATACGCAGTATTTT.

The chain links TRBV11-1 to TRBJ1-1, with TRBD1 as a possible D gene (5 bases). V lost 4 bases, J lost 4 bases, and 13 bases lay in between. The CDR3 has 14 amino acids. Germline lookup yields CDR1 SGHAT and CDR2 FQDESV (reference sequence). CDR3 sequence reads: CASSSPRQGTEAFF. CDR3 DNA sequence: TGTGCCAGCAGCTCCCCACGTCAGGGCACTGAAGCTTTCTTT. The variable domain in full, with the rest retrieved from reference TRBV11-1 and TRBJ1-1, is EAEVAQSPRYKITEKSQAVAFWCDPISGHATLYWYRQILGQGPELLVQFQDESVVDDSQLPKDRFSAERLKGVDSTLKIQPAELGDSAMYLCASSSPRQGTEAFFGQGTRLTVV.

The V and J genes are TRBV19 and TRBJ2-3; 13 nucleotides line up with TRBD2. The germline V gene encodes CDR1 LNHDA and CDR2 SQIVND (reference sequence). The CDR3 is 16 amino acids. V trimming: 5 bases; J trimming: 2 bases; junction bases outside the gene matches: 4. The CDR3 spells CASSSTSGRITDTQYF. The CDR3 coding sequence is TGTGCCAGTAGTTCGACTAGCGGGAGGATCACAGATACGCAGTATTTT.

V gene TRBV27 combines with J gene TRBJ2-7; 8 positions agree with TRBD1. V shed 1 base and J 2 bases; nucleotides not matched to a gene: 10. The CDR3 is 17 residues long. Germline CDR1 reads MNHEY; CDR2 reads SMNVEV (reference sequence). The CDR3 loop is CASSLFFREDRAYEQYF. The CDR3 bases are TGTGCCAGCAGTTTATTCTTCCGTGAGGACAGGGCCTACGAGCAGTACTTC.